This T cell receptor (beta chain) was sequenced for a study of blood T cell repertoires in COVID-19. Original handling: Nucleated cell counts were estimated from reference gene primer amplification. Repertoires were generated with immunoSEQ multiplex PCR, while TCRdb's copy carries only in-frame clones and drops some. The DNA gave D and trimming, while V, J and clone size come from that table. The sample has about 270,000 clones, 75% to 90% seen once. The CDR3 covers 15 residues. V lost 2 bases, J lost 2 bases, and 5 bases stayed unmatched. In germline, CDR1 is WNHNN, CDR2 SYGVQD (reference sequence).

The TCR comes from a man between 50 and 59 years old with acute or convalescent COVID-19. The chain links TRBV10-1 to TRBJ2-7, with 8 bases that match TRBD1. Source material: peripheral blood. Here the CDR3 DNA reads TGCGCCAGCAGTGAGCGGACAGGGCCTACCTACGAGCAGTACTTC. Translating gives CASSERTGPTYEQYF.